This T cell receptor beta chain originates from a study of shared clonotypes between healthy human individuals. Naive CD8 cells comprised CD45RO-negative, CCR7-positively selected cells, excluding terminally differentiated effector memory CD45RA+ cells. Those who donated were healthy HIV-negative adults, with no recent acute infections or vaccinations reported. Study results and caveats: Memory subsets generally showed lower estimated richness than naive subsets.

Turning to this clone: The antigen remains unidentified.

Every immunoSEQ plate was one replicate of a subset's evenly spread DNA. Per the original data handling: Because ImmunoSEQ provided only junction sequences with no quality scores, the filtering differed. Assay: immunoSEQ multiplex PCR; the TCRdb copy retains only in-frame clones and omits some. Clone size and the V and J calls come from that table; the DNA yielded D and trimming. The sample includes roughly 2,000,000 clones, over 85% of them seen just once. V lost 1 base, J lost 13 bases, and 11 bases stayed unmatched. Germline CDR1 and CDR2: MNHNS and SASEGT. This CDR3 region has 14 residues. The rearrangement uses TRBV6-1 and TRBJ2-3, with 7 bases that match TRBD1. Sequencing was carried out using naive CD8+ T cells from PBMCs. The TCR was taken from a man aged 18 to 29 in good health. Some clones in this sample may be carry-over from other donors' samples. In nucleotides, the CDR3 is TGTGCCAGCAGTGAAGGTGCCCGGGAAGGGGGCGAGTATTTT. The encoded protein is CASSEGAREGGEYF.